This T cell receptor (beta chain) was obtained from a study of blood T cell repertoires in COVID-19. V was pared by 1 base and J by 0 bases, with 10 bases between. Germline lookup yields CDR1 SGHTA and CDR2 FQGTGA. CDR3 length: 16 residues. The assay was immunoSEQ multiplex PCR, and TCRdb's table has in-frame clones only and misses some. The data contain about 300,000 clones, around 90% of them singletons. The sequenced material came from peripheral blood. This sequence originates from a man in his late teens or twenties with active or convalescent COVID-19. V is TRBV7-3 and J is TRBJ1-3; D is ambiguous. DNA for the CDR3: TGTGCCAGCAGCTTAAGTGGAGGTGACTCTGGAAACACCATATATTTT. Translated: CASSLSGGDSGNTIYF.